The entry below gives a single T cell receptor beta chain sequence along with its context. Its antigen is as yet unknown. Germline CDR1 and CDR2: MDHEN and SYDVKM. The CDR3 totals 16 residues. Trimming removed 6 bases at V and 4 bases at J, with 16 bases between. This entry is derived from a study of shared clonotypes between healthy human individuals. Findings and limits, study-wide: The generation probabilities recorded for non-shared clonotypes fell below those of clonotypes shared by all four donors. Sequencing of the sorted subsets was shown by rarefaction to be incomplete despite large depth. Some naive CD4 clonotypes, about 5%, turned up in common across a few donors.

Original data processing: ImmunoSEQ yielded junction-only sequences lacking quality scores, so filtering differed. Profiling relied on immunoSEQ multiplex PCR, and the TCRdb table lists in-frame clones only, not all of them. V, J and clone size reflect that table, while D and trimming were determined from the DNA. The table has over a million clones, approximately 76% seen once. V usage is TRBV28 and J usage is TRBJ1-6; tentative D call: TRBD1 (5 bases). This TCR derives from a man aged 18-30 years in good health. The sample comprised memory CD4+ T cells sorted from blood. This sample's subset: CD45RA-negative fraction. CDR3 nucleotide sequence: TGTGCCAGCAGCCCCCCCCAGACAGATTATAATTCACCCCTCCACTTT. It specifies CASSPPQTDYNSPLHF.